This entry lists 24 T cell receptor beta chains sequenced from one sample in a study of STAT5B mutations in CD4+ large granular lymphocyte leukemia (dated by TCRdb to between 2020 and 2023). Receptors were amplified or captured by the immunoSEQ multiplex PCR assay. Entries here come from immuneACCESS through TCRdb and include only in-frame sequences with V and J called. Some clones fail to appear in such tables; in the studies checked, an unresolved V gene covers under half of the shortfall, and the cause of the remainder is unknown. Counted in this sample were approximately 30,000 clones; about 89% of them appeared once. Around 0.41% of the sample goes to the ten largest clones. The specimen sequenced was CD4+ T cells from blood buffy coats. The source of these receptors is a human donor in good health.

The rearrangement links TRBV7-3 to TRBJ2-1, with 14 bases matching TRBD2. This CDR3 is built from 16 residues. V was clipped by 5 bases and J by 5 bases; unmatched bases: 5. Germline assignment: CDR1 SGHTA and CDR2 FQGTGA. CDR3 in amino acids: CASSPSGLAGDNEQFF. For the CDR3, the DNA is TGTGCCAGCAGCCCCTCGGGACTAGCGGGAGACAATGAGCAGTTCTTC.

This sequence joins TRBV10-2 and TRBJ2-2; 9 positions agree with TRBD2. The germline gives CDR1 WSHSY, CDR2 SAAADI. The CDR3 runs to 14 residues. The J segment lost 6 bases and the V segment lost 6 bases, leaving 5 bases of the junction unmatched. In nucleotides, the CDR3 is TGCGCCAGCAGCAAGGGACTAGCTGCCGGGGAGCTGTTTTTT. Protein product: CASSKGLAAGELFF.

This chain links TRBV6-5 with TRBJ1-1, with TRBD1 matching over 7 bases. In germline, CDR1 is MNHEY, CDR2 SVGAGI. The CDR3 has 14 residues. Losses at the gene ends were 7 bases for V and 2 bases for J; bases not matched to a gene: 7. The CDR3 sequence is CASTPTGFNTEAFF. Written as DNA, the CDR3 is TGTGCCAGCACCCCGACAGGGTTTAACACTGAAGCTTTCTTT.

This rearrangement joins TRBV5-6 to TRBJ2-7; 12 bases agree with TRBD2. The CDR3 spans 16 residues. V was pared by 1 base and J by 0 bases, with 2 bases of the junction left unmatched. CDR1 and CDR2 from the germline V gene are SGHDT and YYEEEE. DNA of the CDR3: TGTGCCAGCAGCTTGATGACTAGCGGGGGCTCCTACGAGCAGTACTTC. As protein: CASSLMTSGGSYEQYF.

The chain links TRBV6-5 to TRBJ2-4; 10 bases line up with TRBD1. Trimming cost V 6 bases and J 8 bases; bases outside gene matches: 4. This CDR3 is 13 amino acids long. Germline loops: CDR1 MNHEY, CDR2 SVGAGI. Here the CDR3 reads CASSRQGADIQYF. The CDR3, as DNA: TGTGCCAGCAGCAGACAGGGGGCAGACATTCAGTACTTC.

The V gene is TRBV15, the J gene TRBJ2-7; 12 bases match TRBD2. After removal of 0 bases from V and 9 bases from J, the junction contained 12 bases not matched to a gene. CDR1 and CDR2 (germline): LNHNV, YYDKDF (reference sequence). This CDR3 contains 17 residues. CDR3 in DNA: TGTGCCACCAGCAGAGATACAGGGGCTAGCGGGAGGGCCGGGCAGTACTTC. Amino acid sequence: CATSRDTGASGRAGQYF.

The sample holds one count of this clone. This chain joins TRBV23-1 and TRBJ1-5; D gene uncertain. TRBV23-1 is recorded as an ORF, its role being uncertain. This CDR3 region has 15 residues. V lost 1 base, J lost 6 bases, and 13 bases lay in between. CDR3 bases: TGCGCCAGCAGTCAATTACTGGCGGGTGGTCAGCCCCAGCATTTT. It yields the protein CASSQLLAGGQPQHF.

The CDR3 loop reads CASSEWGAGGRETQYF. The DNA of the CDR3 is TGTGCCAGCAGTGAATGGGGAGCAGGGGGCCGAGAGACCCAGTACTTC. V and J are TRBV6-1 and TRBJ2-5; 8 positions agree with TRBD1. J lost 4 bases, V lost 2 bases, and 9 bases had no gene match. The length of the CDR3 is 16 residues. Germline CDR1 MNHNS, CDR2 SASEGT.

The chain employs TRBV7-8 and TRBJ1-5; no clear D. Trimming cost V 2 bases and J 2 bases, with 7 bases left between them. Germline CDR1 SGHVS, CDR2 FQNEAQ. CDR3 size: 14 residues. The DNA of the CDR3 is TGTGCCAGCAGCTTACTTACACGCAATCAGCCCCAGCATTTT. It encodes CASSLLTRNQPQHF.

The genes are TRBV27 and TRBJ2-1, with TRBD1 matching 8 bases. With V trimmed by 0 bases and J by 12 bases, 13 bases remained unmatched. The CDR3 spans 16 residues. Germline CDR1 MNHEY, CDR2 SMNVEV (reference sequence). The CDR3 nucleotides are TGTGCCAGCAGTTTATCGGGGGCAGGGGGCTTAGTAGGGCAGTTCTTC. This sequence encodes CASSLSGAGGLVGQFF.

The sample holds a few counts of this clone. The chain employs TRBV27 and TRBJ1-2; 7 bases are shared with TRBD1. CDR3 length: 14 amino acids. Per the germline V gene, CDR1 is MNHEY and CDR2 is SMNVEV (reference sequence). With 7 bases clipped from V and 8 bases from J, the junction kept 13 bases outside the gene matches. The CDR3 protein is CASTATGKRLGYTF. CDR3 bases: TGTGCCAGCACCGCGACAGGGAAGCGTCTGGGCTACACCTTC.

The chain couples TRBV30 to TRBJ2-5; D remains unclear. Germline CDR1 GTSNPN, CDR2 SVGIG (reference sequence). The CDR3 length is 13 residues. V lost 5 bases, J lost 2 bases, and 12 bases lay in between. CDR3 DNA sequence: TGTGCCTGGGGTAGAATGGGACAAGAGACCCAGTACTTC. Amino acid sequence: CAWGRMGQETQYF.

In this sample, this clone turned up a few times. The chain links TRBV7-2 to TRBJ1-2; D remains ambiguous. CDR1 is SGHTA and CDR2 is FQGNSA in the germline V gene. V was shortened by 4 bases and J by 6 bases, with 15 bases between the two germline ends. The CDR3 consists of 14 residues. The CDR3 reads CASSSHTGVNGYTF. The CDR3 DNA reads as TGTGCCAGCAGCTCCCACACGGGTGTTAATGGCTACACCTTC.

The J gene is TRBJ2-7, the V gene TRBV20-1; D remains unclear. The CDR3 spans 11 residues. Deletions cut 1 base from V and 4 bases from J, with 5 bases between. From germline, CDR1 is DFQATT and CDR2 SNEGSKA (reference sequence). The CDR3 DNA follows: TGCAGTGCTAGAGCTGGGTACGAGCAGTACTTC. Protein sequence: CSARAGYEQYF.

The V call is TRBV18, the J call TRBJ2-3; possibly TRBD1 or TRBD2 for D (7 bases each). The CDR3 consists of 14 residues. The germline V gene has CDR1 KGHSH and CDR2 LQKENI. The ends were cut back, 4 bases at V and 6 bases at J, with 14 bases in the middle. The CDR3 loop reads CASSRGGGPDTQYF. The CDR3 DNA sequence: TGTGCCAGCTCACGGGGAGGGGGCCCCGATACGCAGTATTTT.

V usage is TRBV7-2 and J usage is TRBJ2-5; D is possibly TRBD2 (7 bases). CDR1 and CDR2 from the germline V gene are SGHTA and FQGNSA. The CDR3 is 17 amino acids. Trimming stripped 0 bases from V and 9 bases from J, with 23 bases between. The CDR3 DNA sequence: TGTGCCAGCAGCTTAGCGGGGACTGGGGGGGGCTTCCGGGCCCAGTACTTC. Translated, it gives CASSLAGTGGGFRAQYF.

This rearrangement joins TRBV19 to TRBJ1-4; tentatively, D is TRBD1 (5 bases). The CDR3 spans 14 residues. The germline CDR1 and CDR2 sequences are LNHDA and SQIVND (reference sequence). V lost 5 bases to trimming and J lost 5 bases, with 12 bases between them. The CDR3: CASSRGETNEKLFF. The CDR3 DNA reads TGTGCCAGTAGTCGGGGGGAAACCAATGAAAAACTGTTTTTT.

This chain joins TRBV5-1 and TRBJ1-5; D is ambiguous. CDR1 and CDR2 (germline): SGHRS, YFSETQ. The germline V and J ends were trimmed by 0 bases and 3 bases, with 10 bases remaining between them. The CDR3 consists of 15 residues. The CDR3 protein is CASSLEGHPNQPQHF. The DNA of the CDR3 is TGCGCCAGCAGCTTGGAAGGCCATCCCAATCAGCCCCAGCATTTT.

This rearrangement joins TRBV28 to TRBJ2-1; D is possibly TRBD1 (6 bases). The ends were cut back, 6 bases at V and 2 bases at J, with 17 bases in the middle. The germline V gene encodes CDR1 MDHEN and CDR2 SYDVKM. The CDR3 totals 16 residues. Here the CDR3 reads CASSPNRDNPYNEQFF. The DNA for the CDR3 is TGTGCCAGCAGCCCTAACAGGGATAATCCCTACAATGAGCAGTTCTTC.

V is TRBV5-1 and J is TRBJ2-7, with no clear D. Per germline, CDR1 SGHRS and CDR2 YFSETQ. This CDR3 contains 13 residues. With 3 bases removed from V and 2 bases from J, the gap between germline ends came to 9 bases. CDR3 region: CASSSDLTYEQYF. CDR3 in DNA: TGCGCCAGCAGCTCGGACCTGACCTACGAGCAGTACTTC.

The chain links TRBV2 to TRBJ2-7; D may be TRBD2 (5 bases). Between the trimmed V and J ends, which lost 7 bases and 7 bases, there was a span of 17 bases. CDR1 is SNHLY and CDR2 is FYNNEI in the germline V gene. This CDR3 is built from 13 residues. In DNA form, the CDR3 reads TGTGCCAGCATTCAGGCCCGCTCGGGGGAGCAGTACTTC. Encoded protein: CASIQARSGEQYF.

The chain combines TRBV11-2 with TRBJ2-1, with 12 bases that match TRBD2. The CDR3 length is 14 residues. The germline gives CDR1 SGHAT, CDR2 FQNNGV. The ends lost 3 bases at V and 8 bases at J; junction bases unmatched: 2. For the CDR3, the DNA is TGTGCCAGCAGCTTGACTAGCGGGAGCGATGAGCAGTTCTTC. This translates into CASSLTSGSDEQFF.

CDR3 amino acids: CASSFRTGNTGELFF. As DNA, the CDR3 is TGTGCCAGCAGCTTTAGGACGGGGAACACCGGGGAGCTGTTTTTT. V usage is TRBV7-9 and J usage is TRBJ2-2; D is ambiguous. Germline V CDR1 and CDR2: SEHNR, FQNEAQ (reference sequence). The CDR3 is 15 amino acids. Trimming stripped 3 bases from V and 1 base from J, with 9 bases between.

The V call is TRBV2, the J call TRBJ2-7; D unresolved. Trimming removed 4 bases at V and 3 bases at J, with 13 bases between. The CDR3 has 14 residues. The V gene's germline CDR1 is SNHLY and CDR2 FYNNEI. CDR3 sequence (DNA): TGTGCCAGCAGTGTCACATTCAGAAACTACGAGCAGTACTTC. Protein: CASSVTFRNYEQYF.